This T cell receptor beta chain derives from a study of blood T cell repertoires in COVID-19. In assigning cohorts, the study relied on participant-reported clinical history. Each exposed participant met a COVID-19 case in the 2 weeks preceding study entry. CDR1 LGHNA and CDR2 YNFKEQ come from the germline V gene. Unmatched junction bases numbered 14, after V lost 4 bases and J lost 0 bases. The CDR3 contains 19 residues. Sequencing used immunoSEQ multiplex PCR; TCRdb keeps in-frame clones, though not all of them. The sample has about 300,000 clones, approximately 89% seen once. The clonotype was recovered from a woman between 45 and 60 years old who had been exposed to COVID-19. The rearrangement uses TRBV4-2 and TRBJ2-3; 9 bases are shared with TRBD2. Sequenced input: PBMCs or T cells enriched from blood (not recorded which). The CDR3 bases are TGTGCCAGCAGCCCTAGCCGGCTAGCGGGGCCCCTCAGCACAGATACGCAGTATTTT. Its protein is CASSPSRLAGPLSTDTQYF.